The 30 T cell receptor beta chains below come from one sample, sequenced in a study of shared clonotypes between healthy human individuals. Method: immunoSEQ multiplex PCR; TCRdb's copy keeps in-frame clones and lacks some. The sample yields about 2.4 million clones, approximately 94% seen once. What was sequenced was naive CD4+ T cells from PBMCs. Described subset: CD45RA+ positively selected. The origin of the receptors is a man aged 18-30 years in good health. Some clones in this sample may be carry-over from other donors' samples.

J is TRBJ2-2 and V is TRBV4-1, with 8 positions matching TRBD1. Germline V gene sequence: CDR1 MGHRA, CDR2 YSYEKL. V lost 0 bases and J lost 2; bases outside the gene matches: 2. CDR3 length: 16 amino acids. The chain's CDR3 is CASSQETGVNTGELFF. The CDR3 region has the DNA TGCGCCAGCAGCCAAGAGACAGGGGTCAACACCGGGGAGCTGTTTTTT.

V gene TRBV18 combines with J gene TRBJ1-1, with 8 nucleotides matching TRBD1. The germline gives CDR1 KGHSH, CDR2 LQKENI. V lost 0 bases to trimming and J lost 3 bases; unmatched junction nucleotides: 9. The CDR3 loop spans 17 amino acids. CDR3 sequence (DNA): TGTGCCAGCTCACCACCGAACAGGGGGTACCACGACACTGAAGCTTTCTTT. Amino acid sequence: CASSPPNRGYHDTEAFF.

The chain links TRBV18 to TRBJ2-1; no reliable D call. The V and J ends lost 3 bases and 9 bases respectively, with 12 bases between them. The CDR3 sequence is 13 residues long. CDR1 is KGHSH, CDR2 LQKENI, per germline. The CDR3 sequence is CASSPQMVGEQFF. CDR3 coding DNA: TGTGCCAGCTCACCGCAAATGGTAGGTGAGCAGTTCTTC.

This clone was picked up one time. V usage is TRBV7-8 and J usage is TRBJ1-5; TRBD1 might be the D (6 bases). Germline-derived CDR1 and CDR2 are SGHVS and FQNEAQ. V was cut by 2 bases and J by 3 bases, with 8 bases left in between. The CDR3 has 14 amino acids. The CDR3 nucleotides are TGTGCCAGCAGCTTAACGGGGGCCAATCAGCCCCAGCATTTT. It specifies CASSLTGANQPQHF.

The V gene is TRBV6-1, the J gene TRBJ2-5; 9 bases are shared with TRBD1. J was trimmed by 2 bases and V by 6 bases; bases with no gene match: 4. Germline V CDR1 and CDR2: MNHNS, SASEGT. This CDR3 is built from 14 residues. In DNA, the CDR3 is TGTGCCAGCAGGGGACAGGGCATTCAAGAGACCCAGTACTTC. As protein: CASRGQGIQETQYF.

This rearrangement joins TRBV5-8 to TRBJ2-7; no firm D call. V lost 4 bases to trimming and J lost 0 bases, with 8 bases between them. Germline assignment: CDR1 SGHTS and CDR2 YDEGEE. CDR3 length: 13 residues. The CDR3 sequence is CASSPTDSYEQYF. CDR3 sequence (DNA): TGTGCCAGCAGCCCTACAGACTCCTACGAGCAGTACTTC.

The CDR3: CASSKDSNQETQYF. Written as DNA, the CDR3 is TGTGCCAGCAGTAAAGACAGCAACCAAGAGACCCAGTACTTC. The chain couples TRBV2 to TRBJ2-5; a possible D gene is TRBD1 (5 bases). CDR3 length: 14 residues. Germline V gene data show CDR1 as SNHLY and CDR2 as FYNNEI. Deletions cut 5 bases from V and 0 bases from J, with 10 bases between.

This chain links TRBV1 with TRBJ2-7; TRBD2, the table's D call, was not compared with the DNA. TRBV1 is a recognized pseudogene. The CDR3 is made up of 17 amino acids. The CDR3 region has the DNA TGCACCAGCAGCCAAGATCCCAACTCGCGGTTTACCTACGAGCAGTACTTC. It encodes CTSSQDPNSRFTYEQYF.

This chain connects TRBV19 to TRBJ2-1; possibly TRBD2 for D (5 bases). V lost 0 bases and J lost 7, with 7 bases in between. This CDR3 region has 13 residues. Germline values: CDR1 LNHDA, CDR2 SQIVND (reference sequence). CDR3 sequence reads: CASSIESGNEQFF. In nucleotides, the CDR3 is TGTGCCAGTAGTATAGAGTCGGGAAATGAGCAGTTCTTC.

There are a few counts of this clone. V usage is TRBV19 and J usage is TRBJ2-7; 7 nucleotides align to TRBD1. CDR1 is LNHDA, CDR2 SQIVND, per germline (reference sequence). J was trimmed by 3 bases and V by 5 bases; bases with no gene match: 4. The CDR3 runs to 13 residues. The CDR3 DNA reads TGTGCCAGTAGTGAACAGGGGAACTACGAGCAGTACTTC. Encoded protein: CASSEQGNYEQYF. The whole variable domain, filled in from reference TRBV19 and TRBJ2-7, reads DGGITQSPKYLFRKEGQNVTLSCEQNLNHDAMYWYRQDPGQGLRLIYYSQIVNDFQKGDIAEGYSVSREKKESFPLTVTSAQKNPTAFYLCASSEQGNYEQYFGPGTRLTVT.

Comments on this clone: Distinct nucleotide sequences in the sample also encode this CDR3. The chain combines TRBV5-1 with TRBJ2-5, with 8 bases fitting TRBD2. Per the germline V gene, CDR1 is SGHRS and CDR2 is YFSETQ. V was pared by 0 bases and J by 2 bases, with 3 bases of the junction left unmatched. The CDR3 spans 15 residues. The CDR3 coding sequence is TGCGCCAGCAGCTTGGTGGGGACTAGGCAAGAGACCCAGTACTTC. Translation: CASSLVGTRQETQYF.

The genes are TRBV18 and TRBJ1-3; D is ambiguous. Trimming cost V 3 bases and J 0 bases, with 15 bases left between them. Per the germline V gene, CDR1 is KGHSH and CDR2 is LQKENI. The CDR3 contains 17 residues. CDR3 sequence reads: CASSPRTGSHSGNTIYF. The CDR3, as DNA: TGTGCCAGCTCACCTCGGACCGGAAGTCACTCTGGAAACACCATATATTTT.

The rearrangement joins TRBV11-2 to TRBJ2-7, with TRBD1 matching 9 bases. The CDR3 runs to 17 residues. The V gene's germline CDR1 is SGHAT and CDR2 FQNNGV. The V and J ends lost 1 base and 3 bases, in that order; junction bases with no gene match: 10. The CDR3 loop is CASSLGPLLTGGYEQYF. CDR3 DNA: TGTGCCAGCAGCTTAGGGCCCCTCCTGACAGGGGGCTACGAGCAGTACTTC. Together with reference TRBV11-2 and TRBJ2-7, the CDR3 gives the full variable domain: EAGVAQSPRYKIIEKRQSVAFWCNPISGHATLYWYQQILGQGPKLLIQFQNNGVVDDSQLPKDRFSAERLKGVDSTLKIQPAKLEDSAVYLCASSLGPLLTGGYEQYFGPGTRLTVT.

The chain couples TRBV6-5 to TRBJ1-6, with D possibly being TRBD1 (6 bases). V lost 6 bases and J 9 bases, leaving 15 bases between the germline ends. Germline V gene lookup returns CDR1 MNHEY and CDR2 SVGAGI. The CDR3 spans 14 residues. CDR3 loop: CASRRTAGASPLHF. CDR3 DNA sequence: TGTGCCAGCAGGCGGACAGCAGGGGCTTCACCCCTCCACTTT.

V and J are TRBV5-5 and TRBJ2-3; 8 nucleotides agree with TRBD2. Looked up from germline, CDR1 is SGHKS and CDR2 is YYEKEE (reference sequence). J gave up 12 bases and V 0 bases, and 15 bases lay outside the gene matches. CDR3 length equals 16 residues. The DNA of the CDR3 is TGTGCCAGCAGCTTGGAGTCGGGCCCGAGCGGGAGCTCCCAGTATTTT. Translating it yields CASSLESGPSGSSQYF. The variable domain in full, completed from reference TRBV5-5 and TRBJ2-3, reads DAGVTQSPTHLIKTRGQQVTLRCSPISGHKSVSWYQQVLGQGPQFIFQYYEKEERGRGNFPDRFSARQFPNYSSELNVNALLLGDSALYLCASSLESGPSGSSQYFGPGTRLTVL.

The chain joins TRBV19 to TRBJ2-5, with D possibly being TRBD2 (6 bases). Germline V gives CDR1 LNHDA, CDR2 SQIVND (reference sequence). The ends were cut back, 1 base at V and 5 bases at J, with 14 bases in the middle. This CDR3 spans 15 amino acids. CDR3 sequence reads: CASSIGNTGGETQYF. CDR3 coding DNA: TGTGCCAGTAGTATAGGGAACACCGGAGGGGAGACCCAGTACTTC.

The table lists this clone with a count of one. The chain is built from TRBV18 and TRBJ2-1; D gene unclear. This CDR3 is 13 amino acids long. The ends were cut back, 3 bases at V and 9 bases at J, with 12 bases in the middle. The germline V gene has CDR1 KGHSH and CDR2 LQKENI. The CDR3 region has the DNA TGTGCCAGCTCACCTAGGGATGTGGCTGAGCAGTTCTTC. As protein: CASSPRDVAEQFF.

The CDR3 DNA reads TGTGCCAGCAGCTTAGGGGGTGGCTATGAAAAACTGTTTTTT. Translation: CASSLGGGYEKLFF. This rearrangement joins TRBV7-9 to TRBJ1-4; the D is unclear. The CDR3 loop spans 14 amino acids. The germline CDR1 and CDR2 sequences are SEHNR and FQNEAQ (reference sequence). The ends were cut back, 1 base at V and 6 bases at J, with 9 bases in the middle.

V usage is TRBV5-1 and J usage is TRBJ1-5; D is unclear. The V end lost 4 bases, the J end lost 2 bases, and 10 bases lay between the germline ends. CDR3 length equals 14 residues. Germline loops: CDR1 SGHRS, CDR2 YFSETQ. The CDR3, as DNA: TGCGCCAGCAGCCACGAATGGCGCAATCAGCCCCAGCATTTT. Residues: CASSHEWRNQPQHF.

The gene calls are TRBV7-2 and TRBJ2-1, with D tentatively TRBD1 or TRBD2 (5 bases each). The ends were cut back, 0 bases at V and 7 bases at J, with 10 bases in the middle. CDR3 length: 14 amino acids. Germline V gene data show CDR1 as SGHTA and CDR2 as FQGNSA. CDR3 bases: TGTGCCAGCAGCTTAGCGGTGGGGGAAAATGAGCAGTTCTTC. It codes for CASSLAVGENEQFF.

This sequence joins TRBV5-1 and TRBJ1-2, with 12 bases that match TRBD1. In germline, CDR1 is SGHRS, CDR2 YFSETQ. J lost 1 base, V lost 2 bases, and 6 bases had no gene match. This CDR3 is 17 amino acids long. The CDR3, as DNA: TGCGCCAGCAGCTTCCGGGACAGGGGGCATTTTAACTATGGCTACACCTTC. Translated: CASSFRDRGHFNYGYTF.

As concerns this clone: Other DNA sequences from this sample encode an identical CDR3 as well. The chain combines TRBV7-2 with TRBJ2-7, with TRBD2 as a possible D gene (5 bases). The CDR3 sequence is 14 residues long. V was shortened by 1 base and J by 1 base, with 8 bases between the two germline ends. Germline V lookup: CDR1 SGHTA, CDR2 FQGNSA. The CDR3 bases are TGTGCCAGCAGCTTAGGGAGGACTTCCTACGAGCAGTACTTC. This codes for CASSLGRTSYEQYF.

The V call is TRBV19, the J call TRBJ2-1; 14 nucleotides agree with TRBD2. Germline V gene sequence: CDR1 LNHDA, CDR2 SQIVND (reference sequence). The CDR3 runs 16 residues. J was trimmed by 4 bases and V by 5 bases; bases with no gene match: 4. The CDR3 reads CASSDGLAGGYNEQFF. In nucleotides, the CDR3 is TGTGCCAGTAGTGACGGACTAGCGGGAGGATACAATGAGCAGTTCTTC.

The chain employs TRBV9 and TRBJ2-7; either TRBD1 or TRBD2 may fit D (7 bases each). V lost 2 bases and J lost 2, with 14 bases in between. The germline CDR1 and CDR2 sequences are SGDLS and YYNGEE. CDR3 length: 15 amino acids. The CDR3 sequence is CASSVGEGAAYEQYF. CDR3 DNA: TGTGCCAGCAGCGTCGGGGAGGGGGCCGCCTACGAGCAGTACTTC. Filled out from reference TRBV9 and TRBJ2-7, the complete variable domain reads DSGVTQTPKHLITATGQRVTLRCSPRSGDLSVYWYQQSLDQGLQFLIQYYNGEERAKGNILERFSAQQFPDLHSELNLSSLELGDSALYFCASSVGEGAAYEQYFGPGTRLTVT.

CDR3 amino acids: CASSLIGQLGSGYTF. Written as DNA, the CDR3 is TGCGCCAGCAGCTTGATTGGACAGCTTGGCTCTGGCTACACCTTC. The V and J genes are TRBV5-1 and TRBJ1-2; a weak D match, TRBD1 (6 bases). The CDR3 runs to 15 residues. V gave up 1 base and J gave up 7 bases, with 17 bases separating them. The germline gives CDR1 SGHRS, CDR2 YFSETQ.

The chain couples TRBV27 to TRBJ2-1, with 11 bases lining up with TRBD2. With V trimmed by 3 bases and J by 7 bases, 11 bases remained unmatched. There are 17 residues in the CDR3. The germline V gene encodes CDR1 MNHEY and CDR2 SMNVEV (reference sequence). The CDR3 sequence is CASSFSLTSSGRNEQFF. In nucleotides, the CDR3 is TGTGCCAGCAGTTTCTCCCTTACGTCTAGCGGGAGGAATGAGCAGTTCTTC.

This chain connects TRBV28 to TRBJ1-3; no clear D gene. V dropped 6 bases and J dropped 0 bases, with 12 bases sitting between them. The CDR3 sequence is 15 residues long. Germline assignment: CDR1 MDHEN and CDR2 SYDVKM. CDR3 in amino acids: CASRVTMSSGNTIYF. In DNA form, the CDR3 reads TGTGCCAGCAGGGTCACGATGTCCTCTGGAAACACCATATATTTT.

This clone was detected only a few times. This chain links TRBV4-1 with TRBJ1-1; 7 bases line up with TRBD1. Germline V lookup: CDR1 MGHRA, CDR2 YSYEKL. Trimming cost V 2 bases and J 1 base; bases outside gene matches: 7. The CDR3 is made up of 16 amino acids. For the CDR3, the DNA is TGCGCCAGCAGCCAACCGGCGACAGGGACGAACACTGAAGCTTTCTTT. Its translation: CASSQPATGTNTEAFF.

The DNA for the CDR3 is TGCGCCAGCAGCCAAGATCGGGGCAGAGCTAACTATGGCTACACCTTC. This translates into CASSQDRGRANYGYTF. The V call is TRBV4-1, the J call TRBJ1-2; tentatively, D is TRBD1 (5 bases). Germline lookup yields CDR1 MGHRA and CDR2 YSYEKL. The CDR3 extends over 16 amino acids. V was shortened by 0 bases and J by 0 bases, with 11 bases between the two germline ends.

A single count supports this clone. The sample contains more than one DNA sequence encoding this CDR3. The chain employs TRBV19 and TRBJ1-2; the D is unclear. This CDR3 spans 13 amino acids. Deletions cut 0 bases from V and 4 bases from J, with 6 bases between. Germline V gene sequence: CDR1 LNHDA, CDR2 SQIVND (reference sequence). In DNA form, the CDR3 reads TGTGCCAGTAGTATAGAGGGAACCTATGGCTACACCTTC. Translated: CASSIEGTYGYTF.